This T cell receptor beta chain was retrieved from a study of response to subunit inactivated influenza vaccine. Germline values: CDR1 LGHDT, CDR2 YNNKEL (reference sequence). This CDR3 is built from 16 residues. The junction had 5 bases not matched to a gene; V was cut back by 1 base and J by 1 base. One entry per CDR3 protein results from TCRdb running MiXCR on the RT-PCR reads. The data contain more than 500,000 distinct CDR3 sequences, around 10% of them singletons. This same sample was also part of a study on T cells expressing NK-cell markers. That work contributes: With UMIs, 5'RACE template switching was used to make TCR beta cDNA. According to the study, TCR beta repertoires originated from sorted CD3+CD56+NKG2C+, CD3+CD56+NKG2C- and CD3+CD56-NKG2C+ T cells. In roughly 6 donors, dominant CD3+CD56+NKG2C+ clones formed about 1.0-7.5% of CD8+ cells.

The sample was PBMCs from blood, taken on the day of vaccination. The gene calls are TRBV3-1 and TRBJ2-7; TRBD2 matches 9 bases. The source is a man in his forties or fifties who received an inactivated influenza vaccine. In nucleotides, the CDR3 is TGTGCCAGCAGCCAAGCCCCGGGACTAGCTTCCTACGAGCAGTACTTC. Translating gives CASSQAPGLASYEQYF.